The entry below gives a single TCR beta chain sequence along with its context. The antigen remains undetermined. Oncomine TCR Beta short-read sequencing was applied to DNA from cultured CD4+ T cells. CD4+ T cells were cultured, and genomic DNA was extracted from them. A single record per CDR3 protein comes from TCRdb applying MiXCR to the PCR reads. The table shows under 6,000 distinct CDR3 sequences, with 40% occurring only once. The treatment: roughly 11-day PBMC culture with coronavirus spike peptide pools or control peptides (ViraFEST assay). Around 2.1 million PBMCs went into each well for culture with approximately 9.4 IU/ml IL-2 and around 10 ug/ml peptide pools. These data belong to a study of vaccination and CD4 T cells after COVID-19. Overall study context: Nasal swab PCR had shown SARS-CoV-2 positivity in the convalescent patients (under ten mild cases, one severe case).

The material sequenced was CD4+ T cells from blood, cultured in vitro. The TCR originated in a human donor who had recovered from COVID-19.

CDR3 sequence reads: CASSALNEQFF. CDR3 nucleotides: TGTGCCAGCAGTGCGCTAAATGAGCAGTTCTTC. The V and J genes are TRBV2 and TRBJ2-1; D not certain. V lost 4 bases, J lost 7 bases, and 5 bases lay in between. The V gene's germline CDR1 is SNHLY and CDR2 FYNNEI. This CDR3 spans 11 amino acids.